These 25 T cell receptor beta chains came from one sample sequenced in a study of T cell responses to AZD1222 COVID-19 vaccine. Clones were sequenced by immunoSEQ multiplex PCR, and TCRdb holds only the in-frame ones, with some missing. The profile shows some 79,000 clones, about 78% of them singletons. Specimen: peripheral blood, collected 28 days after the second AZD1222 dose. Receptors originate from an adult who received the AZD1222 COVID-19 vaccine.

This chain links TRBV4-2 with TRBJ2-7, with D perhaps TRBD2 (5 bases). Germline-derived CDR1 and CDR2 are LGHNA and YNFKEQ. CDR3 size: 13 residues. Trimming stripped 0 bases from V and 2 bases from J, with 5 bases between. CDR3: CASSQDGAYEQYF. CDR3 nucleotide sequence: TGTGCCAGCAGCCAAGACGGGGCCTACGAGCAGTACTTC.

The chain links TRBV18 to TRBJ2-2; 8 bases fit TRBD1. Germline V CDR1 and CDR2: KGHSH, LQKENI. V lost 1 base and J lost 3; bases outside the gene matches: 4. The CDR3 has 16 residues. CDR3 sequence: CASSPLGQADTGELFF. As DNA, the CDR3 is TGTGCCAGCTCACCACTGGGACAGGCGGACACCGGGGAGCTGTTTTTT.

The chain joins TRBV2 to TRBJ2-5, with D perhaps matching TRBD1 or TRBD2 (6 bases each). The V end lost 0 bases, the J end lost 1 base, and 9 bases lay between the germline ends. The CDR3 spans 15 residues. Germline V gene sequence: CDR1 SNHLY, CDR2 FYNNEI. In nucleotides, the CDR3 is TGTGCCAGCAGTGAAGCCAGGGGAGGCCAAGAGACCCAGTACTTC. It is translated as CASSEARGGQETQYF. The complete variable domain, with remaining parts taken from reference TRBV2 and TRBJ2-5, reads EPEVTQTPSHQVTQMGQEVILRCVPISNHLYFYWYRQILGQKVEFLVSFYNNEISEKSEIFDDQFSVERPDGSNFTLKIRSTKLEDSAMYFCASSEARGGQETQYFGPGTRLLVL.

The rearrangement uses TRBV29-1 and TRBJ2-7; 10 bases are shared with TRBD2. This CDR3 comprises 12 residues. Looked up from germline, CDR1 is SQVTM and CDR2 is ANQGSEA. CDR3 in amino acids: CSGTSDTYEQYF. In DNA form, the CDR3 reads TGCTCCGGGACTAGCGATACCTACGAGCAGTACTTC.

The chain carries TRBV19 and TRBJ2-1, with 12 bases identical to TRBD2. Germline V CDR1 and CDR2: LNHDA, SQIVND (reference sequence). Germline trimming cut 5 bases from V and 6 bases from J; bases unmatched to any gene: 8. The length of the CDR3 is 16 residues. CDR3 coding DNA: TGTGCCAGTAGTGATCGGACTAGCGGGACGGTCAATGAGCAGTTCTTC. The encoded protein is CASSDRTSGTVNEQFF.

V and J are TRBV28 and TRBJ2-3; TRBD2 matches 11 bases. There are 15 residues in the CDR3. CDR1 MDHEN and CDR2 SYDVKM come from the germline V gene. With V trimmed by 5 bases and J by 5 bases, 6 bases remained unmatched. CDR3 nucleotide sequence: TGTGCCAGCAGTCCACTAGCGGGGGAACGAGATACGCAGTATTTT. Translation: CASSPLAGERDTQYF.

The genes are TRBV19 and TRBJ1-5; 12 bases are a match to TRBD1. V lost 4 bases to trimming and J lost 6 bases; unmatched junction nucleotides: 7. The CDR3 has 16 residues. Germline V gene sequence: CDR1 LNHDA, CDR2 SQIVND (reference sequence). The CDR3, as DNA: TGTGCCAGTAGTAGGCGGGGACAGGGGGCGAGTCAGCCCCAGCATTTT. Protein sequence: CASSRRGQGASQPQHF.

The J gene is TRBJ2-2, the V gene TRBV5-1; 9 bases align to TRBD2. This CDR3 comprises 15 residues. The germline V gene encodes CDR1 SGHRS and CDR2 YFSETQ. J gave up 6 bases and V 8 bases, and 11 bases lay outside the gene matches. CDR3 in amino acids: CASSMTSGYAGELFF. Written as DNA, the CDR3 is TGCGCCAGTTCAATGACTAGCGGTTACGCCGGGGAGCTGTTTTTT.

The chain carries TRBV10-3 and TRBJ2-7, with 8 bases identical to TRBD1. Losses at the gene ends were 5 bases for V and 3 bases for J; bases not matched to a gene: 9. Germline V gene sequence: CDR1 ENHRY, CDR2 SYGVKD. The CDR3 is 15 amino acids. CDR3 coding DNA: TGTGCCATCAGTATAGTCGGGACAGGTAACTACGAGCAGTACTTC. Protein product: CAISIVGTGNYEQYF.

This rearrangement joins TRBV7-8 to TRBJ2-2; 7 positions agree with TRBD1. Germline loops: CDR1 SGHVS, CDR2 FQNEAQ. After removal of 4 bases from V and 6 bases from J, the junction contained 14 bases not matched to a gene. The CDR3 length is 17 residues. Written as DNA, the CDR3 is TGTGCCAGCAGCTACTCCGGGACAGAAGAGATCGCCGGGGAGCTGTTTTTT. Amino acids: CASSYSGTEEIAGELFF.

The V gene is TRBV7-9, the J gene TRBJ1-5; 7 bases match TRBD1. Germline values: CDR1 SEHNR, CDR2 FQNEAQ (reference sequence). V was pared by 2 bases and J by 6 bases, with 7 bases of the junction left unmatched. The CDR3 consists of 15 residues. This chain's CDR3 is CASSLSGGYGQPQHF. The CDR3 DNA is TGTGCCAGCAGCTTATCAGGGGGGTACGGTCAGCCCCAGCATTTT.

This chain uses TRBV4-3 with TRBJ1-5; D gene uncertain. Germline lookup yields CDR1 LGHNA and CDR2 YSLEER. Trimming removed 0 bases at V and 7 bases at J, with 10 bases between. This CDR3 contains 14 residues. CDR3 sequence: CASSQDHGSQPQHF. CDR3 in DNA: TGCGCCAGCAGCCAAGATCACGGATCCCAGCCCCAGCATTTT.

V is TRBV7-9 and J is TRBJ1-1; a weak D match, TRBD1 (6 bases). Trimming shortened V by 0 bases and J by 6 bases, and 11 bases separated the two germline ends. The CDR3 is 14 residues long. CDR1 SEHNR and CDR2 FQNEAQ come from the germline V gene (reference sequence). The CDR3 sequence is CASSLAQGIPEAFF. Written as DNA, the CDR3 is TGTGCCAGCAGCTTAGCTCAGGGGATACCTGAAGCTTTCTTT.

The chain has TRBV27 and TRBJ1-1, with a possible D match to TRBD1 (5 bases). This CDR3 has 13 residues. Germline V CDR1 and CDR2: MNHEY, SMNVEV (reference sequence). Trimming took off 7 bases at V and 5 bases at J, with 14 bases between the two ends. The CDR3 reads CASNFPGRTEAFF. For the CDR3, the DNA is TGTGCCAGCAATTTTCCAGGGAGGACTGAAGCTTTCTTT.

This chain links TRBV7-9 with TRBJ2-5, with TRBD2 matching over 11 bases. This CDR3 comprises 15 residues. Trimming at V came to 5 bases and at J to 4 bases, leaving 6 bases not matched to a gene. The germline CDR1 and CDR2 sequences are SEHNR and FQNEAQ (reference sequence). The CDR3 region is CASSRVTSGRETQYF. CDR3 nucleotide sequence: TGTGCCAGCAGCCGCGTAACTAGCGGGAGAGAGACCCAGTACTTC.

The chain uses TRBV7-6 and TRBJ1-3; TRBD1 might be the D (6 bases). Germline V CDR1 and CDR2: SGHVS, FNYEAQ. This CDR3 contains 16 residues. Trimming pared 9 bases from V and 4 bases from J, leaving 22 bases between. CDR3 region: CASQGKGGTEGNTIYF. CDR3 in DNA: TGTGCCAGTCAAGGGAAAGGGGGGACGGAGGGAAACACCATATATTTT.

The CDR3 DNA follows: TGCGCCAGCACCGTCACAGGGAATCAAGAGACCCAGTACTTC. Translated: CASTVTGNQETQYF. The genes are TRBV5-1 and TRBJ2-5, with TRBD1 as a possible D gene (6 bases). V lost 6 bases, J lost 2 bases, and 14 bases lay in between. The CDR3 is 14 amino acids. CDR1 is SGHRS, CDR2 YFSETQ, per germline.

The chain has TRBV3-1 (or the pseudogene TRBV3-2) and TRBJ2-1, with D possibly being TRBD2 (6 bases). CDR1 and CDR2 (germline): LGHDT, YNNKEL (reference sequence). The CDR3 runs 15 residues. V was cut by 2 bases and J by 5 bases, with 13 bases left in between. The chain's CDR3 is CASSQLRDSDNEQFF. For the CDR3, the DNA is TGTGCCAGCAGCCAACTCCGGGACTCGGACAATGAGCAGTTCTTC.

The chain couples TRBV5-4 to TRBJ1-1; no clear D. Germline lookup yields CDR1 SGHNT and CDR2 YYREEE (reference sequence). The CDR3 is made up of 15 amino acids. V lost 0 bases to trimming and J lost 3 bases, with 12 bases between them. The CDR3, as DNA: TGTGCCAGCAGCTTGGTAGGTACACGCGACACTGAAGCTTTCTTT. Translated: CASSLVGTRDTEAFF.

The chain joins TRBV6-5 to TRBJ2-2; D is ambiguous. The CDR3 extends over 12 amino acids. The germline gives CDR1 MNHEY, CDR2 SVGAGI. The V end was cut by 0 bases, the J end by 6 bases, with 2 bases between. The CDR3, as DNA: TGTGCCAGCAGTTACTCTCCCGGGGAGCTGTTTTTT. Translating gives CASSYSPGELFF.

The chain joins TRBV28 to TRBJ2-1; 14 nucleotides line up with TRBD2. The CDR3 extends over 14 amino acids. From germline, CDR1 is MDHEN and CDR2 SYDVKM. V lost 6 bases, J lost 10 bases, and 5 bases stayed unmatched. CDR3 amino acids: CASSGTSGSNEQFF. The CDR3 coding sequence is TGTGCCAGCAGCGGGACTAGCGGGAGTAACGAGCAGTTCTTC.

The chain carries TRBV9 and TRBJ1-1; D not certain. Germline-derived CDR1 and CDR2 are SGDLS and YYNGEE. The V end was cut by 4 bases, the J end by 1 base, with 11 bases between. This CDR3 is 14 amino acids long. In nucleotides, the CDR3 is TGTGCCAGCAGCCTGTACGACGGGAACACTGAAGCTTTCTTT. As protein: CASSLYDGNTEAFF.

V is TRBV6-2 or TRBV6-3 and J is TRBJ2-1, with 13 bases that match TRBD2. Trimming removed 1 base from V and 8 bases from J; junction bases left unmatched: 11. The CDR3 length is 18 residues. Per germline, CDR1 MNHEY and CDR2 SVGEGT. The CDR3 sequence: CASSYLTSGRRVFDEQFF. Written as DNA, the CDR3 is TGTGCCAGCAGTTACTTGACTAGCGGGAGGCGAGTTTTCGATGAGCAGTTCTTC.

The chain uses TRBV11-2 and TRBJ2-7; 8 bases map to TRBD2. From germline, CDR1 is SGHAT and CDR2 FQNNGV. This CDR3 is built from 16 residues. V lost 3 bases, J lost 6 bases, and 13 bases stayed unmatched. The CDR3 reads CASSFGGTRLLLEQYF. CDR3 bases: TGTGCCAGCAGCTTCGGGGGGACTAGATTATTGCTCGAGCAGTACTTC.

The J gene is TRBJ2-7, the V gene TRBV9; TRBD1 is a possible D gene (6 bases). The V gene lost 0 bases and the J gene lost 1 base, with 11 bases spanning the gap. The CDR3 has 15 amino acids. Per germline, CDR1 SGDLS and CDR2 YYNGEE. CDR3 loop: CASSVGQAVSYEQYF. The CDR3 region has the DNA TGTGCCAGCAGCGTAGGACAGGCTGTGTCCTACGAGCAGTACTTC.